This T cell receptor (beta chain) was sequenced in a study of blood T cell repertoires in COVID-19. Residents of about two dozen US areas, aged roughly 18 to 89 years, made up the participants. Recovery meant two consecutive negative NP/OP PCR tests, professional clearance, or resolved symptoms. Looked up from germline, CDR1 is SGDLS and CDR2 is YYNGEE. This CDR3 has 14 residues. With V trimmed by 3 bases and J by 1 base, 1 base remained unmatched. As originally analysed: For nucleated cells, counts were estimated from reference gene primer amplification. Clones were sequenced by immunoSEQ multiplex PCR, and TCRdb holds only the in-frame ones, with some missing. The DNA gave D and trimming, while V, J and clone size come from that table. The table shows some 500,000 clones, with approximately 87% occurring only once.

The chain links TRBV9 to TRBJ2-4, with 7 bases lining up with TRBD1. The specimen sequenced was PBMCs or T cells enriched from blood (not recorded which). This receptor was identified in a woman between 40 and 50 years old who had recovered from COVID-19. The chain's CDR3 is CASSEGGAKNIQYF. The CDR3 DNA sequence: TGTGCCAGCAGCGAAGGGGGCGCCAAAAACATTCAGTACTTC.